One TCR beta chain is described in this entry. The sample belongs to a study of technical replicates of blood from a handful of donors. Profiling relied on immunoSEQ multiplex PCR, and the TCRdb table lists in-frame clones only, not all of them. The table lists about 84,000 clones, around 97% of them singletons. The receptor was isolated from a human donor in good health. Material: T cells isolated from PBMCs.

The CDR3 DNA reads TGTGCCAGCAGCTTAATCACGACAGGGCCGGGCACCGGGGAGCTGTTTTTT. Residues: CASSLITTGPGTGELFF. The rearrangement links TRBV7-9 to TRBJ2-2; TRBD1 matches 7 bases. Trimming took 2 bases from V and 4 from J; bases not matched to a gene: 10. This CDR3 has 17 residues. Germline CDR1 SEHNR, CDR2 FQNEAQ (reference sequence).